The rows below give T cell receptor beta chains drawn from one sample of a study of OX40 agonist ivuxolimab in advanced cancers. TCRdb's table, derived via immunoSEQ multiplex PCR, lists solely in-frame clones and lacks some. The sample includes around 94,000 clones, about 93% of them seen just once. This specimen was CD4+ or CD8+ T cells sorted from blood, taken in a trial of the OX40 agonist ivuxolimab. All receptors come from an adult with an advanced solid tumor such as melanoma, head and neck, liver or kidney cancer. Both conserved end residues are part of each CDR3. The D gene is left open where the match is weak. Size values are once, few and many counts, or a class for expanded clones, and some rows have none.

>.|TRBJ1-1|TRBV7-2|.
TGTGCCAGCAGCACGGGACGGTCGAACACTGAAGCTTTCTTT
CASSTGRSNTEAFF
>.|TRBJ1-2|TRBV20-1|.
TGCAGTGCTAGTGGGACGTGGGGCTACACCTTC
CSASGTWGYTF
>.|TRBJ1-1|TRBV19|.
TGTGCCAGTAGAACTACAGGAACGGCTGAAGCTTTCTTT
CASRTTGTAEAFF
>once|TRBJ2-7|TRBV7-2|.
TGTGCCAGCAGCTCCTTGGACCAGACCTACGAGCAGTACTTC
CASSSLDQTYEQYF
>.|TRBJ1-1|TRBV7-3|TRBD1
TGTGCCAGCAGCATGGACAGGGAGAACACTGAAGCTTTCTTT
CASSMDRENTEAFF
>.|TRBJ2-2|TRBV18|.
TGTGCCAGCTCACCAAGAACCATCAACACCGGGGAGCTGTTTTTT
CASSPRTINTGELFF
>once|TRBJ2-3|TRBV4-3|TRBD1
TGCGCCAGCAGCCAAACTGGTAGGGGGCCCCCAGATACGCAGTATTTT
CASSQTGRGPPDTQYF
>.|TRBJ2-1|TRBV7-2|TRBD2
TGTGCCAGCAGCTTAGCTAGCGGGACCGTAGGGAATGAGCAGTTCTTC
CASSLASGTVGNEQFF
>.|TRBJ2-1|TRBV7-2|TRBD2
TGTGCCAGCAGCTCCCCGACTAGCGGGGCCTACAATGAGCAGTTCTTC
CASSSPTSGAYNEQFF
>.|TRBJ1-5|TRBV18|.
TGTGCCAGCTCACGCCAACGGGGCAATCAGCCCCAGCATTTT
CASSRQRGNQPQHF
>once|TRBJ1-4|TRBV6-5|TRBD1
TGTGCCAGCAGTCGGCCCGGGACAGGGGATGAAAAACTGTTTTTT
CASSRPGTGDEKLFF
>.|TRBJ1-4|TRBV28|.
TGTGCCAGCAGTCTTCCCCCGGGCCTACGGGGAGAAAAACTGTTTTTT
CASSLPPGLRGEKLFF
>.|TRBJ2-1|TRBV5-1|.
TGCGCCAGCAGCTTTAGGACGGCGAGGTACAATGAGCAGTTCTTC
CASSFRTARYNEQFF
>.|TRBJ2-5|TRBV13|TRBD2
TGTGCCAGCAGCTTTAGGACTAGCGGGAAAGAGACCCAGTACTTC
CASSFRTSGKETQYF
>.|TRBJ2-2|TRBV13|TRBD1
TGTGCCAGCAGCTTAGTGGACAGGGGGCTCACCGGGGAGCTGTTTTTT
CASSLVDRGLTGELFF
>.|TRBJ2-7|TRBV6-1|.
TGTGCCAGCACCATTGTGGCAGGACCCTACGAGCAGTACTTC
CASTIVAGPYEQYF
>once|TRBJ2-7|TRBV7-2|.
TGTGCCAGCAGCTTACCGGACTACCGGAGCTCCTACGAGCAGTACTTC
CASSLPDYRSSYEQYF